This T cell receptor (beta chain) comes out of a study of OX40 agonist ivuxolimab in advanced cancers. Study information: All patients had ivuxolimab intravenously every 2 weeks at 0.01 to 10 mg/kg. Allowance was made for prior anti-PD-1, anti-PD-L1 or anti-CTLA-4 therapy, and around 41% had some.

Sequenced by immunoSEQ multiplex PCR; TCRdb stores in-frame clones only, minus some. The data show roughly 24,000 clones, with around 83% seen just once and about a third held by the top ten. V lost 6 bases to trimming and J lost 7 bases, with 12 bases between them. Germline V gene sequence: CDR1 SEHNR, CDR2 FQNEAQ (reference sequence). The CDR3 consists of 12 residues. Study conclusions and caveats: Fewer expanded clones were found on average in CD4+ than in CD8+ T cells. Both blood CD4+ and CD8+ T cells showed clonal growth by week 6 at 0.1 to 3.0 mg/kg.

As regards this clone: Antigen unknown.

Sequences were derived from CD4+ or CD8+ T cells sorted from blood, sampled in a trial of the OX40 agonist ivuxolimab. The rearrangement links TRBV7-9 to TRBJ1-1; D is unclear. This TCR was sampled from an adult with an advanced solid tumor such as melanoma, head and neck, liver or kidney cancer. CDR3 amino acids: CASRPRAIEAFF. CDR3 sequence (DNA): TGTGCCAGCAGGCCCCGGGCCATTGAAGCTTTCTTT.